There are many counts of the clone carrying this T cell receptor beta chain. The data stem from a study of blood T cells in healthy people across ages. The authors ran a second PCR of 7 to 11 cycles using a sample-barcoded 5' primer and a J-beta primer mix. TCRdb independently ran MiXCR on the 5' RACE reads; one entry per CDR3 protein. The sample lists 750,000 to 950,000 distinct CDR3 sequences, about 27% occurring once. The CDR3 runs to 14 residues. Trimming stripped 7 bases from V and 0 bases from J, with 13 bases between. This same sample was also part of a study on T cells of mothers and their children. This second study notes: It was observed that no persistent microchimeric T cell clones could be detected.

The sequenced material came from blood. The TCR sequence derives from a woman aged 40 to 50 in good health. V gene TRBV12-3 or TRBV12-4 combines with J gene TRBJ2-7; unclear D gene. The DNA for the CDR3 is TGTGCCAGCACATCCTCCAGGAGCTCCTACGAGCAGTACTTC. Amino acid sequence: CASTSSRSSYEQYF.